This T cell receptor (beta chain) was captured by sequencing in a study of identical twins. Study results and caveats: Reduced insertions were recorded for abundant cord blood beta clonotypes, with no such pattern in memory repertoires.

A universal primer site arose from template switching, and cDNA bore unique molecular identifiers. TCRdb re-called the 5' RACE reads through MiXCR, storing one row per CDR3 protein. Here the sample spans 1.5 million to 2 million distinct CDR3 sequences, about 30% being singletons. This clonotype was found a few times. Its antigen is unknown. The CDR3 spans 19 residues. Trimming removed 5 bases from V and 0 bases from J; junction bases left unmatched: 14. The germline V gene encodes CDR1 LNHNV and CDR2 YYDKDF (reference sequence). J is TRBJ2-4 and V is TRBV15; 9 bases are a match to TRBD2. This clonotype was obtained from a newborn girl in good health. Sequencing used cord blood. CDR3 sequence (DNA): TGTGCCACCAGCCTGGCGCACCTCGGGACTAGCTTAGCCAAAAACATTCAGTACTTC. It specifies CATSLAHLGTSLAKNIQYF.